Sequencing of this T cell receptor (beta chain) was carried out in a study of blood T cells in healthy people across ages. Then a second PCR, running roughly 7 to 12 cycles, was carried out with a sample-barcoded 5' primer and a J-beta primer mix. In TCRdb, the 5' RACE reads were re-called with MiXCR into one record per CDR3 protein. Among roughly 900,000 distinct CDR3 sequences, 29% were seen once, and the ten largest hold around a sixth. Germline CDR1 is MNHEY and CDR2 is SVGAGI. The CDR3 contains 16 residues. V lost 4 bases and J 10 bases, leaving 20 bases between the germline ends. As concerns this clonotype: Its antigen is still unknown.

Investigators took around 11 milliliters of peripheral blood from every donor. Study-level results: Roughly linear declines in TCR beta diversity per million T cells occurred with age.

The specimen sequenced was blood. This sequence was found in a woman of 80 years or more in good health. V and J are TRBV6-5 and TRBJ1-6; TRBD1 might be the D (6 bases). CDR3 sequence (DNA): TGTGCCAGCAGTTCAATATCGGGGGGGCGAGGATCACCCCTCCACTTT. It specifies CASSSISGGRGSPLHF.